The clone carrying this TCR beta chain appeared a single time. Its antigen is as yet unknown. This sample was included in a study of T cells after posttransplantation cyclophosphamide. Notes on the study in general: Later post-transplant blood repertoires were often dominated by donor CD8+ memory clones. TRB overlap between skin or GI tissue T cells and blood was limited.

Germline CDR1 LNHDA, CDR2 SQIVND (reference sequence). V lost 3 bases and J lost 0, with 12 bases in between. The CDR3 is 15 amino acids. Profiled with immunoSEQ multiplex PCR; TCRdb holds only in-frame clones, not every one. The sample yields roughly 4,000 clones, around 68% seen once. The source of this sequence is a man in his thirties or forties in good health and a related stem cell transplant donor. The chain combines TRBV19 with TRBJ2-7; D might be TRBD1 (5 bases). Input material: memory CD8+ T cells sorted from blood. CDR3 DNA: TGTGCCAGTAGTATCGACAGCCTCAACTCCTACGAGCAGTACTTC. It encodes CASSIDSLNSYEQYF. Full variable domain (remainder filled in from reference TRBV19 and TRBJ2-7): DGGITQSPKYLFRKEGQNVTLSCEQNLNHDAMYWYRQDPGQGLRLIYYSQIVNDFQKGDIAEGYSVSREKKESFPLTVTSAQKNPTAFYLCASSIDSLNSYEQYFGPGTRLTVT.